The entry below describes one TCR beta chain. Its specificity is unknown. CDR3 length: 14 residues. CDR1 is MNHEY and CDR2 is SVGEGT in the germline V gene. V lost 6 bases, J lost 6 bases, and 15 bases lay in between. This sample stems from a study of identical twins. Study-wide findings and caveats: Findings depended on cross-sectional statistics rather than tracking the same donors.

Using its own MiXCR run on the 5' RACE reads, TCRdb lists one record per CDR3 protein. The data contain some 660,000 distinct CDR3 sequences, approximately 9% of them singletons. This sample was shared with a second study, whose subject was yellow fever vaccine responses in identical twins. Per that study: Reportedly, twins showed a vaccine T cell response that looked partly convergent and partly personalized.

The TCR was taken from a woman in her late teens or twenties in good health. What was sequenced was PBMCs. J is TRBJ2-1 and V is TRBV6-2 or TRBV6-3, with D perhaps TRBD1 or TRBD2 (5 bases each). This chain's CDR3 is CASSGAYSLNEQFF. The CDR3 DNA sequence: TGTGCCAGCAGCGGGGCCTACTCTCTCAATGAGCAGTTCTTC.